This entry lists 28 T cell receptor beta chains sequenced from one sample in a study of blood T cell repertoires in COVID-19. Profiling relied on immunoSEQ multiplex PCR, and the TCRdb table lists in-frame clones only, not all of them. The sample holds about 380,000 clones, about 89% seen once. The sample consisted of peripheral blood. These receptors originate from a man aged 35 to 55 with acute or convalescent COVID-19.

The CDR3 loop is CASSPADGYTF. The CDR3 bases are TGTGCCAGCTCACCGGCGGATGGCTACACCTTC. The rearrangement links TRBV18 to TRBJ1-2; no firm D call. This CDR3 is 11 amino acids long. Deletions cut 3 bases from V and 6 bases from J, with 5 bases between. The germline V gene has CDR1 KGHSH and CDR2 LQKENI.

The chain uses TRBV6-5 and TRBJ1-1; TRBD1 might be the D (5 bases). V lost 5 bases and J 2 bases, leaving 12 bases between the germline ends. Germline lookup yields CDR1 MNHEY and CDR2 SVGAGI. This CDR3 is built from 14 residues. CDR3 nucleotide sequence: TGTGCCAGCAGTCCCGGGGGACCAAACACTGAAGCTTTCTTT. This gives the protein CASSPGGPNTEAFF.

The chain employs TRBV19 and TRBJ2-7; 9 bases align to TRBD2. Looked up from germline, CDR1 is LNHDA and CDR2 is SQIVND (reference sequence). The V segment lost 4 bases and the J segment 5 bases; nucleotides outside the gene matches: 6. The CDR3 consists of 14 residues. The CDR3 sequence is CASSTAGGFDEQYF. The CDR3 nucleotides are TGTGCCAGTAGTACAGCGGGAGGATTCGACGAGCAGTACTTC.

This clone came up once. The V call is TRBV7-3, the J call TRBJ2-1; 15 bases match TRBD2. The CDR3 runs 16 residues. The trim removed 5 bases at V and 8 bases at J, leaving 7 bases unmatched. Germline V gene lookup returns CDR1 SGHTA and CDR2 FQGTGA. The CDR3 reads CASSRTSGRGRDEQFF. The CDR3 region has the DNA TGTGCCAGCAGCAGGACTAGCGGGAGGGGGCGGGATGAGCAGTTCTTC.

The rearrangement links TRBV7-9 to TRBJ2-3; 9 positions match TRBD2. The CDR3 totals 14 residues. CDR1 and CDR2 from the germline V gene are SEHNR and FQNEAQ (reference sequence). V was pared by 1 base and J by 8 bases, with 4 bases of the junction left unmatched. The CDR3 sequence is CASSLGRGGGTQYF. CDR3 coding DNA: TGTGCCAGCAGCTTAGGGCGGGGGGGCGGTACGCAGTATTTT.

This chain connects TRBV5-4 to TRBJ2-7, with D possibly being TRBD2 (6 bases). From germline, CDR1 is SGHNT and CDR2 YYREEE (reference sequence). The germline V and J ends were trimmed by 3 bases and 4 bases, with 17 bases remaining between them. This CDR3 spans 15 amino acids. The CDR3 reads CASSSAGSGTYEQYF. The CDR3 DNA reads TGTGCCAGCAGCTCGGCGGGTAGCGGTACTTACGAGCAGTACTTC.

This clone appeared a single time. This sequence joins TRBV5-6 and TRBJ1-2, with 8 positions matching TRBD1. V dropped 0 bases and J dropped 4; count of bases not matched to a gene: 14. The CDR3 is made up of 18 amino acids. Germline CDR1 SGHDT, CDR2 YYEEEE. CDR3 bases: TGTGCCAGCAGCTTGGGGCAATTGCAGGGGGCGGTTGGCTATGGCTACACCTTC. Its translation: CASSLGQLQGAVGYGYTF.

The V and J genes are TRBV15 and TRBJ2-7, with 10 bases matching TRBD1. V lost 5 bases to trimming and J lost 1 base; unmatched junction nucleotides: 11. Looked up from germline, CDR1 is LNHNV and CDR2 is YYDKDF (reference sequence). The CDR3 is 17 amino acids. Here the CDR3 DNA reads TGTGCCACCAGCGCTCCGGGACAGGGGCCAAGTTCCTACGAGCAGTACTTC. Amino acid sequence: CATSAPGQGPSSYEQYF.

The J gene is TRBJ2-7, the V gene TRBV27; tentatively, D is TRBD2 (6 bases). The germline V gene has CDR1 MNHEY and CDR2 SMNVEV (reference sequence). The length of the CDR3 is 13 residues. V was cut by 2 bases and J by 7 bases, with 12 bases left in between. CDR3 nucleotide sequence: TGTGCCAGCAGTTTAAAACTAGCTGGTGAGCAGTACTTC. Amino acids: CASSLKLAGEQYF.

The chain links TRBV7-2 to TRBJ2-4; 11 nucleotides agree with TRBD2. Per germline, CDR1 SGHTA and CDR2 FQGNSA. The V segment lost 4 bases and the J segment 0 bases; nucleotides outside the gene matches: 11. The CDR3 spans 19 residues. CDR3 coding DNA: TGTGCCAGCAGCTCGACCGGGACTAGCGGAGCCCTAGCCAAAAACATTCAGTACTTC. Translating gives CASSSTGTSGALAKNIQYF.

DNA of the CDR3: TGTGCCAGCAGTTTTGTATCTGCTGGGACTCAAGCTTTCTTT. It encodes CASSFVSAGTQAFF. The chain employs TRBV28 and TRBJ1-1, with TRBD1 as a possible D gene (5 bases). V lost 3 bases and J 9 bases, leaving 17 bases between the germline ends. CDR3 length equals 14 residues. Per the germline V gene, CDR1 is MDHEN and CDR2 is SYDVKM.

The chain joins TRBV5-1 to TRBJ2-5; 7 positions match TRBD1. The CDR3 is made up of 15 amino acids. Germline CDR1 SGHRS, CDR2 YFSETQ. V was pared by 0 bases and J by 5 bases, with 7 bases of the junction left unmatched. CDR3 sequence (DNA): TGCGCCAGCAGCTTGGCCGGGACAGCCGGGGAGACCCAGTACTTC. Translated: CASSLAGTAGETQYF.

The rearrangement uses TRBV7-9 and TRBJ2-4; TRBD1 aligns across 10 bases. The CDR3 extends over 16 amino acids. Trimming removed 5 bases from V and 2 bases from J; junction bases left unmatched: 6. CDR1 and CDR2 (germline): SEHNR, FQNEAQ (reference sequence). This chain's CDR3 is CASSPRQGATKNIQYF. The DNA of the CDR3 is TGTGCCAGCAGCCCCAGACAGGGGGCTACCAAAAACATTCAGTACTTC.

The chain uses TRBV5-1 and TRBJ2-7, with a tentative D call TRBD1 (6 bases). Trimming left V 5 bases short and J 2 bases short, with 17 bases between. Germline V lookup: CDR1 SGHRS, CDR2 YFSETQ. This CDR3 region has 15 residues. The CDR3 reads CASSFADSPAYEQYF. CDR3 nucleotide sequence: TGCGCCAGCAGTTTTGCGGACAGTCCTGCCTACGAGCAGTACTTC. Full variable domain (missing parts from reference TRBV5-1 and TRBJ2-7): KAGVTQTPRYLIKTRGQQVTLSCSPISGHRSVSWYQQTPGQGLQFLFEYFSETQRNKGNFPGRFSGRQFSNSRSEMNVSTLELGDSALYLCASSFADSPAYEQYFGPGTRLTVT.

The V gene is TRBV27, the J gene TRBJ2-7; 11 nucleotides line up with TRBD2. The germline gives CDR1 MNHEY, CDR2 SMNVEV (reference sequence). V was pared by 3 bases and J by 3 bases, with 4 bases of the junction left unmatched. The CDR3 totals 15 residues. The CDR3 protein is CASSLGLAVDYEQYF. The CDR3, as DNA: TGTGCCAGCAGTTTGGGACTAGCGGTGGACTACGAGCAGTACTTC.

The chain links TRBV5-1 to TRBJ2-2, with 7 bases that match TRBD1. V was clipped by 7 bases and J by 2 bases; unmatched bases: 5. This CDR3 is built from 14 residues. Germline values: CDR1 SGHRS, CDR2 YFSETQ. The CDR3 DNA follows: TGCGCCAGCTGGGACAGCTCCAACACCGGGGAGCTGTTTTTT. This gives the protein CASWDSSNTGELFF.

The V gene is TRBV5-6, the J gene TRBJ2-7; D is ambiguous. This CDR3 comprises 12 residues. The V end was cut by 0 bases, the J end by 6 bases, with 7 bases between. Germline CDR1 and CDR2: SGHDT and YYEEEE. The CDR3 nucleotides read TGTGCCAGCAGCTTGGCCGAGGTCGAGCAGTACTTC. Amino acids: CASSLAEVEQYF.

The chain carries TRBV12-5 and TRBJ1-5, with 9 bases aligning to TRBD1. Germline V lookup: CDR1 LGHNT, CDR2 FRNRAP. The ends lost 3 bases at V and 6 bases at J; junction bases unmatched: 6. CDR3 length: 15 residues. Here the CDR3 DNA reads TGTGCTAGTGGTTTCGGACAGGGGCTCGGTCAGCCCCAGCATTTT. This sequence encodes CASGFGQGLGQPQHF.

This clone occurred once. The V call is TRBV5-1, the J call TRBJ1-1; 7 bases match TRBD1. Trimming removed 1 base from V and 3 bases from J; junction bases left unmatched: 3. The germline V gene encodes CDR1 SGHRS and CDR2 YFSETQ. The CDR3 sequence is 14 residues long. The CDR3 coding sequence is TGCGCCAGCAGCTTGTCCAGGGGGGACACTGAAGCTTTCTTT. Translated, it gives CASSLSRGDTEAFF.

The chain carries TRBV2 and TRBJ2-2; no definite D call. This CDR3 is 15 amino acids long. Germline V gene lookup returns CDR1 SNHLY and CDR2 FYNNEI. Trimming cost V 2 bases and J 0 bases, with 7 bases left between them. In DNA, the CDR3 is TGTGCCAGCAGTGAATTAAACACGAACACCGGGGAGCTGTTTTTT. This codes for CASSELNTNTGELFF.

The chain uses TRBV7-3 and TRBJ1-1; no clear D. The CDR3 totals 13 residues. Looked up from germline, CDR1 is SGHTA and CDR2 is FQGTGA. The ends were cut back, 3 bases at V and 0 bases at J, with 5 bases in the middle. DNA of the CDR3: TGTGCCAGCAGCTTCAGAATGAACACTGAAGCTTTCTTT. Translating gives CASSFRMNTEAFF.

The chain is built from TRBV2 and TRBJ2-7, with TRBD1 matching 8 bases. This CDR3 comprises 15 residues. Germline V gene data show CDR1 as SNHLY and CDR2 as FYNNEI. The trim removed 6 bases at V and 1 base at J, leaving 8 bases unmatched. This CDR3 reads CASSRRTGISYEQYF. The DNA of the CDR3 is TGTGCCAGCAGCAGGCGGACAGGGATTTCCTACGAGCAGTACTTC.

This chain links TRBV28 with TRBJ1-2, with 7 positions matching TRBD1. This CDR3 spans 12 amino acids. V lost 6 bases to trimming and J lost 4 bases; unmatched junction nucleotides: 2. Germline CDR1 reads MDHEN; CDR2 reads SYDVKM. DNA of the CDR3: TGTGCCAGCAGGGGGACAGTCTATGGCTACACCTTC. This codes for CASRGTVYGYTF.

The gene calls are TRBV5-1 and TRBJ1-5, with D unclear. The CDR3 loop spans 14 amino acids. V lost 6 bases, J lost 2 bases, and 12 bases lay in between. Germline V gene lookup returns CDR1 SGHRS and CDR2 YFSETQ. The CDR3 loop is CASTSLPGNQPQHF. The CDR3 DNA reads as TGCGCCAGCACATCACTTCCGGGCAATCAGCCCCAGCATTTT.

V gene TRBV28 combines with J gene TRBJ1-4; no firm D call. The germline gives CDR1 MDHEN, CDR2 SYDVKM. V was cut by 2 bases and J by 4 bases, with 14 bases left in between. The CDR3 sequence is 16 residues long. The DNA of the CDR3 is TGTGCCAGCAGTTTAGGCTCCAACGGGTTTAATGAAAAACTGTTTTTT. Amino acids: CASSLGSNGFNEKLFF.

CDR3 sequence (DNA): TGTGCCAGCAGTTCGCCAGTAGCGGGACTCGACAATGAGCAGTTCTTC. Protein sequence: CASSSPVAGLDNEQFF. J is TRBJ2-1 and V is TRBV28, with 8 bases fitting TRBD2. With V trimmed by 4 bases and J by 5 bases, 10 bases remained unmatched. Germline CDR1 MDHEN, CDR2 SYDVKM. The CDR3 is 16 residues long.

This clone is a singleton in its sample. The chain has TRBV27 and TRBJ2-6, with no clear D. Trimming cost V 7 bases and J 2 bases, with 12 bases left between them. The CDR3 sequence is 15 residues long. The germline CDR1 and CDR2 sequences are MNHEY and SMNVEV (reference sequence). The CDR3 reads CASTLVGAGANVLTF. The CDR3 DNA reads as TGTGCCAGCACCTTGGTGGGCGCTGGGGCCAACGTCCTGACTTTC.

Concerning this clone itself: The same CDR3 is also encoded by other DNA sequences in this sample. The V and J genes are TRBV9 and TRBJ1-1; maybe TRBD1 (5 bases). V lost 2 bases and J lost 1, with 6 bases in between. This CDR3 contains 13 residues. Germline loops: CDR1 SGDLS, CDR2 YYNGEE. The CDR3 sequence: CASSVQGNTEAFF. The CDR3 DNA is TGTGCCAGCAGCGTTCAGGGGAACACTGAAGCTTTCTTT.